The sequence of this T cell receptor beta chain was determined in a study of shared clonotypes between healthy human individuals. The study's findings and limits: When compared with the clonotypes that were shared by all four sorted-subset donors, the non-shared clonotypes turned out to have lower generation probabilities.

Healthy HIV-negative adults with no recent acute infections or vaccinations were recruited as donors. Negatively enriched CD4+ T cells were divided by CD45RA into naive and memory. This CDR3 region has 15 residues. Trimming shortened V by 3 bases and J by 4 bases, and 16 bases separated the two germline ends. Germline lookup yields CDR1 MDHEN and CDR2 SYDVKM. Each sorted subset replicate got 200 ng genomic DNA, roughly 33,000 genomes. Repertoires were generated with immunoSEQ multiplex PCR, while TCRdb's copy carries only in-frame clones and drops some. Among 2 million to 2.5 million clones listed, roughly 93% were seen once. Comments on this clone: The antigen is undetermined.

The J gene is TRBJ2-7, the V gene TRBV28; a weak D match, TRBD1 (7 bases). Sequenced material: naive CD4+ T cells from PBMCs. As for subset: CD45RA+ positively selected. This sequence originates from a man younger than 35 in good health. Some clones in this sample may be carry-over from other donors' samples. The CDR3 is CASSLAPTGRYEQYF. The CDR3 DNA sequence: TGTGCCAGCAGTTTGGCCCCGACAGGGAGGTACGAGCAGTACTTC.